The clone carrying this T cell receptor (beta chain) was detected many times. TCRdb independently ran MiXCR on the RT-PCR reads; one entry per CDR3 protein. Of approximately 720,000 distinct CDR3 sequences listed, 14% are singletons. The germline V gene has CDR1 SGHRS and CDR2 YFSETQ. V gave up 0 bases and J gave up 7 bases, with 5 bases separating them. The CDR3 loop spans 12 amino acids. The chain is built from TRBV5-1 and TRBJ2-1, with unresolved D. The receptor was derived from a female donor in good health, serving as a healthy control. Sequenced: memory CD4+ T cells from blood. In nucleotides, the CDR3 is TGCGCCAGCAGCTTGGCCGTGAATGAGCAGTTCTTC. This codes for CASSLAVNEQFF.